A selection of T cell receptor beta chains follows, all from one sample in a study of beta chain features in type 1 diabetes. Produced via immunoSEQ multiplex PCR; TCRdb's table is partial and in-frame only. The table includes roughly 120,000 clones, 30% to 40% detected once. The sequenced sample consisted of stem cell memory CD4+ T cells from blood. Source of these receptors: a young woman in good health. The CDR3 runs from the conserved cysteine through the conserved F or W. A D gene is named only where the DNA matches it firmly. Rows may omit the clone size; those that give it use once, few, many or a size class.

.	TRBD2	TRBV7-2	TRBJ2-7	TGTGCCAGCAGCAGGACTAGCGTTGGATACGAGCAGTACTTC	CASSRTSVGYEQYF
.	.	TRBV10-3	TRBJ1-5	TGTGCCATCAGTGACAGTTATAGCAATCAGCCCCAGCATTTT	CAISDSYSNQPQHF
few	.	TRBV7-9	TRBJ2-1	TGTGCCAGCAGCTTCCCCGGGAATATCTACAATGAGCAGTTCTTC	CASSFPGNIYNEQFF
.	.	TRBV19	TRBJ2-1	TGTGCCAGTAGTATGACCAGGGTAGGGCGCAATGAGCAGTTCTTC	CASSMTRVGRNEQFF
once	TRBD1	TRBV7-2	TRBJ1-1	TGTGCCAGCAGCCGGGGAGGACAGGGAAATCCTGAAGCTTTCTTT	CASSRGGQGNPEAFF
.	TRBD2	TRBV28	TRBJ2-7	TGTGCCAGCCAGACTAGCGGGAACTACGAGCAGTACTTC	CASQTSGNYEQYF
.	.	TRBV11-3	TRBJ2-7	TGTGCCAGCAGCTTATCGACAGGACCCTACGAGCAGTACTTC	CASSLSTGPYEQYF
.	TRBD1	TRBV5-1	TRBJ2-1	TGCGCCAGCAGCCGGGGACAGGGTTGGGATGAGCAGTTCTTC	CASSRGQGWDEQFF
.	TRBD1	TRBV7-8	TRBJ2-2	TGTGCCAGCAGCCCCGATCGGACAGGGACCACCGGGGAGCTGTTTTTT	CASSPDRTGTTGELFF
.	TRBD1	TRBV5-1	TRBJ1-2	TGCGCCAGCAGTTCAGGGGGCGCCTATGGCTACACCTTC	CASSSGGAYGYTF
.	.	TRBV18	TRBJ2-1	TGTGCCAGCGCCAAGGGACACCTCTACAATGAGCAGTTCTTC	CASAKGHLYNEQFF
.	.	TRBV30	TRBJ1-1	TGTGCCTGGAGTGCAAGAACCAACAGGGATGGGAACACTGAAGCTTTCTTT	CAWSARTNRDGNTEAFF
.	TRBD1	TRBV29-1	TRBJ2-5	TGCAGCGTCGGGACAGGGACAGGGGAGACCCAGTACTTC	CSVGTGTGETQYF
.	TRBD1	TRBV5-1	TRBJ1-2	TGCGCCAGCCGGGGACAGGAGGACTATGGCTACACCTTC	CASRGQEDYGYTF
.	TRBD1	TRBV15	TRBJ2-1	TGTGCCACCAGCAGAGGGACAGGGGTTAATAATGAGCAGTTCTTC	CATSRGTGVNNEQFF
.	.	TRBV4-2	TRBJ2-1	TGTGCCAGCAGCTTAAGAACTTCAAGCTCCTACAATGAGCAGTTCTTC	CASSLRTSSSYNEQFF
.	TRBD1	TRBV18	TRBJ2-5	TGTGCCAGCTCACCACCTACAGGGGGGAACCAAGAGACCCAGTACTTC	CASSPPTGGNQETQYF
.	TRBD1	TRBV7-2	TRBJ2-1	TGTGCCAGCAGCACCGGGACAGGGGGCCTCTACAATGAGCAGTTCTTC	CASSTGTGGLYNEQFF
few	.	TRBV6-5	TRBJ2-3	TGTGCCAGCGCAAGGAGTAGGGATACGCAGTATTTT	CASARSRDTQYF
.	TRBD1	TRBV10-3	TRBJ1-4	TGTGCCATCAGCGGGACAGGGTGGGAAAAACTGTTTTTT	CAISGTGWEKLFF
few	TRBD1	TRBV27	TRBJ1-1	TGTGCCAGCAGTGTACAGGGGGCGAATCGAGCTTTCTTT	CASSVQGANRAFF
.	.	TRBV2	TRBJ2-1	TGTGCCAGCAGTATCGCTGCAGGGAACAATGAGCAGTTCTTC	CASSIAAGNNEQFF
few	TRBD2	TRBV28	TRBJ2-5	TGTGCCAGCAGTTTTTTCCCTAGCGGCGCCAAGGAGACCCAGTACTTC	CASSFFPSGAKETQYF
once	.	TRBV28	TRBJ1-2	TGTGCCAGCACCGTAGGTACGGGTTATGGCTACACCTTC	CASTVGTGYGYTF
few	.	TRBV19	TRBJ1-1	TGTGCCAGTAGGAGAATTCTCAGGGAATCTGAAGCTTTCTTT	CASRRILRESEAFF
.	.	TRBV6-5	TRBJ1-4	TGTGCCAGCAGTAGCGCGGGGATGGGTGAAAAACTGTTTTTT	CASSSAGMGEKLFF
.	.	TRBV2	TRBJ2-7	TGTGCCAGCAGGCTAACGGAGTCCTACGAGCAGTACTTC	CASRLTESYEQYF
.	TRBD1	TRBV11-2	TRBJ1-1	TGTGCCAGCAGCCGAACAACGGGACAGGGGAGGAGGTCTGAAGCTTTCTTT	CASSRTTGQGRRSEAFF
few	TRBD1	TRBV30	TRBJ1-6	TGTGCCTGGGGGACAGGGGCTTCACCCCTCCACTTT	CAWGTGASPLHF
.	TRBD1	TRBV7-6	TRBJ1-3	TGTGCCAGCAGCCTTCGGGACAGAGGAAACACCATATATTTT	CASSLRDRGNTIYF
many	.	TRBV28	TRBJ2-1	TGTGCCAGCAGCGACAATGAGCAGTTCTTC	CASSDNEQFF
few	.	TRBV5-1	TRBJ2-5	TGCGCCAGCAGCTTGCGAGAGACCCAGTACTTC	CASSLRETQYF
few	.	TRBV2	TRBJ2-7	TGTGCCAGCAGTCTCTCCTACGAGCAGTACTTC	CASSLSYEQYF
few	.	TRBV6-5	TRBJ2-7	TGTGCCAGCAGTTACGGCGGGATCAATTCCTACGAGCAGTACTTC	CASSYGGINSYEQYF
few	TRBD2	TRBV29-1	TRBJ2-3	TGCAGCGTTGGGGGGGGGACTAGCGGCACAGATACGCAGTATTTT	CSVGGGTSGTDTQYF
.	TRBD2	TRBV5-6	TRBJ2-5	TGTGCCAGCAGCTCTGTAGCGGGAGGGGGGGAGACCCAGTACTTC	CASSSVAGGGETQYF
.	.	TRBV6-6	TRBJ1-3	TGTGCCAGCAGTACTTCTGGAAACACCATATATTTT	CASSTSGNTIYF
.	.	TRBV13	TRBJ2-6	TGTGCCAGCAGCCATAGCGGCGACGCCAACGTCCTGACTTTC	CASSHSGDANVLTF
few	TRBD2	TRBV29-1	TRBJ2-1	TGCAGCGCTAGCGGGAGGGCGAGGGATGAGCAGTTCTTC	CSASGRARDEQFF